The rows below give T cell receptor beta chains drawn from one sample of a study of blood T cell repertoires in COVID-19. Clones were sequenced by immunoSEQ multiplex PCR, and TCRdb holds only the in-frame ones, with some missing. The sample consists of over 200,000 clones, approximately 83% of them appearing once. Material: peripheral blood. Receptors originate from a woman in her 30s who had recovered from COVID-19. Each CDR3 is given with its conserved first and last residue. A D gene is named only where the DNA matches it firmly. Size is stated for part of the rows, as once, few or many counts, or as a class when the clone is expanded.

D gene	J gene	V gene	clone size	CDR3 DNA	CDR3 protein
TRBD2	TRBJ2-1	TRBV5-1	.	TGCGCCAGCAGGCAGCGGGGGGGCTCAAATGAGCAGTTCTTC	CASRQRGGSNEQFF
TRBD1	TRBJ1-6	TRBV10-3	.	TGTGCCACCTCCCCGGGACAGGGGGCAATCAGAGGTAATTCACCCCTCCACTTT	CATSPGQGAIRGNSPLHF
TRBD1	TRBJ1-1	TRBV5-4	.	TGTGCCAGCAGCCATCCGGACAGGAAGACTGAAGCTTTCTTT	CASSHPDRKTEAFF
TRBD1	TRBJ1-2	TRBV19	.	TGTGCCAGTAGCTGGGACAGGGGCTATCATGGCTACACCTTC	CASSWDRGYHGYTF
.	TRBJ2-1	TRBV21-1	.	TGTGCCAGCAGTAGACGGACAGAAAGATACAATGAGCAGTTCTTC	CASSRRTERYNEQFF
TRBD2	TRBJ2-3	TRBV19	.	TGTGCCAGTAGTATGAGCGGACTAGACTTCACAGATACGCAGTATTTT	CASSMSGLDFTDTQYF
TRBD1	TRBJ2-1	TRBV5-1	.	TGCGCCAGCAGCTCCGGACAGGGGGCGTACAATGAGCAGTTCTTC	CASSSGQGAYNEQFF
.	TRBJ1-2	TRBV11-2	.	TGTGCCAGCAGCATCCTGACAGGCACCTATGGCTACACCTTC	CASSILTGTYGYTF
.	TRBJ2-5	TRBV6-2/TRBV6-3	.	TGTGCCAGCAGTTATGGTTGGGACACCTACTGGGAGACCCAGTACTTC	CASSYGWDTYWETQYF
.	TRBJ1-5	TRBV10-3	.	TGTGCCATCAGTGCTGCGGGAAACCAGCCCCAGCATTTT	CAISAAGNQPQHF
.	TRBJ2-7	TRBV7-9	.	TGTGCCAGCAGCCCCTCCTCCTACGAGCAGTACTTC	CASSPSSYEQYF
.	TRBJ1-2	TRBV30	.	TGTGCCTGGAGTGTACAGCTCTATGGCTACACCTTC	CAWSVQLYGYTF
TRBD2	TRBJ2-1	TRBV6-4	few	TGTGCCAGCAGCCCCCTAGCGGGGGACTCCTACAATGAGCAGTTCTTC	CASSPLAGDSYNEQFF
.	TRBJ1-1	TRBV7-9	.	TGTGCCAGCAGCTTCCCGGGGAGCGTGAACACTGAAGCTTTCTTT	CASSFPGSVNTEAFF
.	TRBJ1-6	TRBV2	.	TGTGCCAGCAGTGGGGACTTTAATTCACCCCTCCACTTT	CASSGDFNSPLHF
TRBD1	TRBJ2-6	TRBV29-1	.	TGCAGCGCCGGAGGTGGGACAGGCAACTCTGGGGCCAACGTCCTGACTTTC	CSAGGGTGNSGANVLTF
.	TRBJ1-2	TRBV6-2/TRBV6-3	.	TGTGCCAGCAGTCAACGTTTGGGGGGATCTAACTATGGCTACACCTTC	CASSQRLGGSNYGYTF
TRBD1	TRBJ1-2	TRBV18	.	TGTGCCAGCTCACAAATTTGGACAGGGCGCCAGTATGGCTACACCTTC	CASSQIWTGRQYGYTF
TRBD1	TRBJ1-2	TRBV6-5	.	TGTGCCAGCAGTTCCCGACAGGGAGGCTATGGCTACACCTTC	CASSSRQGGYGYTF
.	TRBJ2-7	TRBV6-1	.	TGTGCCAGCAGTGAAGCAGCCTCGCAGTACTTC	CASSEAASQYF
.	TRBJ1-2	TRBV9	.	TGTGCCAGCAGCGTAGGGGAGGAGGGCTTCGGCTACACCTTC	CASSVGEEGFGYTF
.	TRBJ1-1	TRBV3-1/TRBV3-2	.	TGTGCCAGCAGCCAAAACCCCGGAGCGAACACTGAAGCTTTCTTT	CASSQNPGANTEAFF
.	TRBJ1-2	TRBV2	.	TGTGCCAGCAGTGAAGGAGGGTATGGCTACACCTTC	CASSEGGYGYTF